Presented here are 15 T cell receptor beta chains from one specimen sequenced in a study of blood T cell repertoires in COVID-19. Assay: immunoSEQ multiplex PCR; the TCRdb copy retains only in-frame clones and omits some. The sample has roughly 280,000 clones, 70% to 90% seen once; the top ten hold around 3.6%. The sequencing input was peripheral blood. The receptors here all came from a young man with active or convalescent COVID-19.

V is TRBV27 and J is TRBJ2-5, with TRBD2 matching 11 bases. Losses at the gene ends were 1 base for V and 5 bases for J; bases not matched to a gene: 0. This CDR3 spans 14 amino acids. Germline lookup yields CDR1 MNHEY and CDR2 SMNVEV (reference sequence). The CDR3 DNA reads TGTGCCAGCAGTTTATTAGCGGGGGGGGAGACCCAGTACTTC. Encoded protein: CASSLLAGGETQYF.

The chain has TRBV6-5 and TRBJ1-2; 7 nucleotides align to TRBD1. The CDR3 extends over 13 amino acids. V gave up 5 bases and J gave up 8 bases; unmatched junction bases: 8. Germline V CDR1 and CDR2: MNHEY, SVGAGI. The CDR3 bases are TGTGCCAGCAGTCCCCTGACAGGGAACGGCTACACCTTC. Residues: CASSPLTGNGYTF.

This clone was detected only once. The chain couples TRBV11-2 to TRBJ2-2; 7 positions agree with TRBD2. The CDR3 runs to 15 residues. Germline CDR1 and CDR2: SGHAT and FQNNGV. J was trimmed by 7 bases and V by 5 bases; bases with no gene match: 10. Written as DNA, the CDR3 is TGTGCCAGCAGCCAAAGATGGGGGGAGGGCGGGGAGCTGTTTTTT. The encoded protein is CASSQRWGEGGELFF.

In DNA form, the CDR3 reads TGTGCCAGTAGTATAGCCTCCCACGGGACTACCTATGGCTACACCTTC. Translated, it gives CASSIASHGTTYGYTF. V gene TRBV19 combines with J gene TRBJ1-2; D is possibly TRBD1 (5 bases). The V gene's germline CDR1 is LNHDA and CDR2 SQIVND (reference sequence). Trimming pared 1 base from V and 4 bases from J, leaving 16 bases between. This CDR3 contains 16 residues.

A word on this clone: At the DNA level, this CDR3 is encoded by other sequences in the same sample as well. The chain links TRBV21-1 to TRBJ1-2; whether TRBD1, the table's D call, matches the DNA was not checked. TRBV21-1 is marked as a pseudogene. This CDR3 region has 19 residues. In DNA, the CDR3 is TGTGCCAGCAGCAAGGCCCACAGGGGGCCGAACCATGCTAACTATGGCTACACCTTC. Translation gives CASSKAHRGPNHANYGYTF.

This CDR3 reads CASGLEPQSEAFF. Written as DNA, the CDR3 is TGTGCTAGTGGTTTGGAACCCCAGTCTGAAGCTTTCTTT. V and J are TRBV12-5 and TRBJ1-1; D is undetermined. From germline, CDR1 is LGHNT and CDR2 FRNRAP. The length of the CDR3 is 13 residues. V was shortened by 1 base and J by 6 bases, with 9 bases between the two germline ends.

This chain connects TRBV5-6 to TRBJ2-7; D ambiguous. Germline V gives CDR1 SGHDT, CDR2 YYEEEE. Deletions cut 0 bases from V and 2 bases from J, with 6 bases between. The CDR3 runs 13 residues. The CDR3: CASSLVQTYEQYF. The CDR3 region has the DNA TGTGCCAGCAGCTTGGTACAGACCTACGAGCAGTACTTC. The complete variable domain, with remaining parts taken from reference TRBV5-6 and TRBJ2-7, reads DAGVTQSPTHLIKTRGQQVTLRCSPKSGHDTVSWYQQALGQGPQFIFQYYEEEERQRGNFPDRFSGHQFPNYSSELNVNALLLGDSALYLCASSLVQTYEQYFGPGTRLTVT.

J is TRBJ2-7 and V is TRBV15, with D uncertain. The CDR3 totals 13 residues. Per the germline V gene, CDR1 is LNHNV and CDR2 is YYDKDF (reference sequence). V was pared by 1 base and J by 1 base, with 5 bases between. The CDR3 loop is CATSRASSYEQYF. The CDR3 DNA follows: TGTGCCACCAGCAGAGCTTCTTCCTACGAGCAGTACTTC.

The CDR3 region has the DNA TGTGCCAGCAGCCCAGCCGGGGGATCGGGAGAGACCCAGTACTTC. Protein product: CASSPAGGSGETQYF. The chain uses TRBV9 and TRBJ2-5; maybe TRBD2 (6 bases). The CDR3 sequence is 15 residues long. Germline lookup yields CDR1 SGDLS and CDR2 YYNGEE. The ends were cut back, 4 bases at V and 4 bases at J, with 17 bases in the middle.

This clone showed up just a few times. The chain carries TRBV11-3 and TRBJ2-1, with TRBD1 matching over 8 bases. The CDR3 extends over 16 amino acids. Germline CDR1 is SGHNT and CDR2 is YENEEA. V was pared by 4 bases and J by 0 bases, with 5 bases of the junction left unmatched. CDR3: CASSWQGASSYNEQFF. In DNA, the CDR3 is TGTGCCAGCAGCTGGCAGGGGGCAAGCTCCTACAATGAGCAGTTCTTC.

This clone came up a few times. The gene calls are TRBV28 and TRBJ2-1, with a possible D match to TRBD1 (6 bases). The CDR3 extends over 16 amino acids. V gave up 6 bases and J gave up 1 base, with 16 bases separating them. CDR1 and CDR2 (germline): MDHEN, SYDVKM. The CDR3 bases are TGTGCCAGCAGCTACGCCGGGACACATTCCTACAATGAGCAGTTCTTC. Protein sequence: CASSYAGTHSYNEQFF.

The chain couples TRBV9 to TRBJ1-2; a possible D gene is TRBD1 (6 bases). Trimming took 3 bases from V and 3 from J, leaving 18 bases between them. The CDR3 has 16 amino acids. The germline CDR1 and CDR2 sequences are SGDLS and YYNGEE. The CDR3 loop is CASSGRTGTWHYGYTF. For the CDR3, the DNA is TGTGCCAGCAGCGGGAGAACAGGGACGTGGCACTATGGCTACACCTTC.

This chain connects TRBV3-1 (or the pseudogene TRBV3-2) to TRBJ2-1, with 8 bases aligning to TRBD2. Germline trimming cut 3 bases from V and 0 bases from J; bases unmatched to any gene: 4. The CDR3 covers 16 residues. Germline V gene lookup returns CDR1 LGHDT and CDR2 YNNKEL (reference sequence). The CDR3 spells CASSQIGGGSYNEQFF. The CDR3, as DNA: TGTGCCAGCAGCCAGATCGGGGGGGGCTCCTACAATGAGCAGTTCTTC.

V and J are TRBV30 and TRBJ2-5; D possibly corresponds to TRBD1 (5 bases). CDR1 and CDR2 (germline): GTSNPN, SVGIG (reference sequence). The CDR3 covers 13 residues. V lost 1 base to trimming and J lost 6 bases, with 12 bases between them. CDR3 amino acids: CAWSDGSGKTQYF. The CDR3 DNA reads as TGTGCCTGGAGTGATGGGTCAGGGAAGACCCAGTACTTC.

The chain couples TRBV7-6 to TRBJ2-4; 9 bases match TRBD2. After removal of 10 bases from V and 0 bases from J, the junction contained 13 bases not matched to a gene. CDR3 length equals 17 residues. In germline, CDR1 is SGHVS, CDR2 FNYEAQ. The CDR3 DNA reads TGTGCCACCCCGGGGCGGGAGGGTTTAGTAGCCAAAAACATTCAGTACTTC. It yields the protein CATPGREGLVAKNIQYF.